This T cell receptor beta chain derives from a study of cytomegalovirus exposure and HLA in healthy donors. Broader study findings: The tendency of first-cohort TCR clusters to co-occur in the 100 to 150 validation repertoires emerged from a later analysis. According to the study, 160 or so TCR beta chains were cytomegalovirus-associated.

Clones were sequenced by immunoSEQ multiplex PCR, and TCRdb holds only the in-frame ones, with some missing. The table has roughly 120,000 clones, approximately 88% seen once. V was pared by 7 bases and J by 8 bases, with 12 bases of the junction left unmatched. Germline lookup yields CDR1 LNHDA and CDR2 SQIVND (reference sequence). The CDR3 contains 14 residues. Worth noting for this clone: Its antigen is currently unknown.

Sequencing was done on a sample of PBMCs. The TCR was taken from a young man in good health and CMV-seronegative. The rearrangement links TRBV19 to TRBJ1-2; 8 bases are a match to TRBD1. In DNA, the CDR3 is TGTGCCAGTAACTCGGACAGGGTCGTACGGGGCTACACCTTC. This sequence encodes CASNSDRVVRGYTF.